The 5 T cell receptor beta chains in this list originate from one sample, sequenced in a study of blood T cell repertoires in COVID-19. The data were produced by immunoSEQ multiplex PCR, yet TCRdb's version contains in-frame clones alone and is incomplete. The sample holds approximately 330,000 clones, 65% to 90% seen once. Sequenced: PBMCs or T cells enriched from blood (not recorded which). The receptors here all came from a woman aged 40 to 50 with acute COVID-19.

V is TRBV11-3 and J is TRBJ1-5; 10 bases are a match to TRBD1. From germline, CDR1 is SGHNT and CDR2 YENEEA. The CDR3 is 16 residues long. V lost 1 base and J lost 6; bases outside the gene matches: 6. The CDR3 DNA is TGTGCCAGCAGCTTAGCGGGACAGGGGCATTCTCAGCCCCAGCATTTT. Translating it yields CASSLAGQGHSQPQHF.

In its sample, this clone was seen a few times. V gene TRBV28 combines with J gene TRBJ2-1; the match to TRBD2 covers 9 bases. The CDR3 is 14 amino acids. J gave up 7 bases and V 2 bases, and 3 bases lay outside the gene matches. Per germline, CDR1 MDHEN and CDR2 SYDVKM. The CDR3 loop is CASSLVAGENEQFF. CDR3 in DNA: TGTGCCAGCAGTTTAGTAGCGGGAGAGAATGAGCAGTTCTTC.

The chain has TRBV5-1 and TRBJ1-4; D gene ambiguous. CDR3 length equals 14 residues. Germline CDR1 SGHRS, CDR2 YFSETQ. Trimming cost V 4 bases and J 3 bases, with 10 bases left between them. The CDR3 nucleotides are TGCGCCAGCAGCCGAGGGTTGCCTAATGAAAAACTGTTTTTT. Translating it yields CASSRGLPNEKLFF. Full variable domain (rest looked up from reference TRBV5-1 and TRBJ1-4): KAGVTQTPRYLIKTRGQQVTLSCSPISGHRSVSWYQQTPGQGLQFLFEYFSETQRNKGNFPGRFSGRQFSNSRSEMNVSTLELGDSALYLCASSRGLPNEKLFFGSGTQLSVL.

The CDR3 DNA reads as TGTGCCAGCAGGCAAGCGGGGGCGGTAAATGAAAAACTGTTTTTT. This encodes CASRQAGAVNEKLFF. The gene calls are TRBV25-1 and TRBJ1-4, with D perhaps TRBD1 (6 bases). This CDR3 comprises 15 residues. Trimming removed 6 bases from V and 5 bases from J, with 16 bases in between. Per the germline V gene, CDR1 is MGHDK and CDR2 is SYGVNS. Drawing the rest from reference TRBV25-1 and TRBJ1-4, the complete variable domain is EADIYQTPRYLVIGTGKKITLECSQTMGHDKMYWYQQDPGMELHLIHYSYGVNSTEKGDLSSESTVSRIRTEHFPLTLESARPSHTSQYLCASRQAGAVNEKLFFGSGTQLSVL.

V gene TRBV5-1 combines with J gene TRBJ1-2; 8 positions agree with TRBD1. With 2 bases clipped from V and 6 bases from J, the junction kept 15 bases outside the gene matches. The length of the CDR3 is 17 residues. The germline V gene has CDR1 SGHRS and CDR2 YFSETQ. CDR3 protein: CASSLDETGVTTDGYTF. CDR3 sequence (DNA): TGCGCCAGCAGCTTAGATGAGACAGGGGTTACAACAGATGGCTACACCTTC. The whole variable domain, filled in from reference TRBV5-1 and TRBJ1-2, reads KAGVTQTPRYLIKTRGQQVTLSCSPISGHRSVSWYQQTPGQGLQFLFEYFSETQRNKGNFPGRFSGRQFSNSRSEMNVSTLELGDSALYLCASSLDETGVTTDGYTFGSGTRLTVV.